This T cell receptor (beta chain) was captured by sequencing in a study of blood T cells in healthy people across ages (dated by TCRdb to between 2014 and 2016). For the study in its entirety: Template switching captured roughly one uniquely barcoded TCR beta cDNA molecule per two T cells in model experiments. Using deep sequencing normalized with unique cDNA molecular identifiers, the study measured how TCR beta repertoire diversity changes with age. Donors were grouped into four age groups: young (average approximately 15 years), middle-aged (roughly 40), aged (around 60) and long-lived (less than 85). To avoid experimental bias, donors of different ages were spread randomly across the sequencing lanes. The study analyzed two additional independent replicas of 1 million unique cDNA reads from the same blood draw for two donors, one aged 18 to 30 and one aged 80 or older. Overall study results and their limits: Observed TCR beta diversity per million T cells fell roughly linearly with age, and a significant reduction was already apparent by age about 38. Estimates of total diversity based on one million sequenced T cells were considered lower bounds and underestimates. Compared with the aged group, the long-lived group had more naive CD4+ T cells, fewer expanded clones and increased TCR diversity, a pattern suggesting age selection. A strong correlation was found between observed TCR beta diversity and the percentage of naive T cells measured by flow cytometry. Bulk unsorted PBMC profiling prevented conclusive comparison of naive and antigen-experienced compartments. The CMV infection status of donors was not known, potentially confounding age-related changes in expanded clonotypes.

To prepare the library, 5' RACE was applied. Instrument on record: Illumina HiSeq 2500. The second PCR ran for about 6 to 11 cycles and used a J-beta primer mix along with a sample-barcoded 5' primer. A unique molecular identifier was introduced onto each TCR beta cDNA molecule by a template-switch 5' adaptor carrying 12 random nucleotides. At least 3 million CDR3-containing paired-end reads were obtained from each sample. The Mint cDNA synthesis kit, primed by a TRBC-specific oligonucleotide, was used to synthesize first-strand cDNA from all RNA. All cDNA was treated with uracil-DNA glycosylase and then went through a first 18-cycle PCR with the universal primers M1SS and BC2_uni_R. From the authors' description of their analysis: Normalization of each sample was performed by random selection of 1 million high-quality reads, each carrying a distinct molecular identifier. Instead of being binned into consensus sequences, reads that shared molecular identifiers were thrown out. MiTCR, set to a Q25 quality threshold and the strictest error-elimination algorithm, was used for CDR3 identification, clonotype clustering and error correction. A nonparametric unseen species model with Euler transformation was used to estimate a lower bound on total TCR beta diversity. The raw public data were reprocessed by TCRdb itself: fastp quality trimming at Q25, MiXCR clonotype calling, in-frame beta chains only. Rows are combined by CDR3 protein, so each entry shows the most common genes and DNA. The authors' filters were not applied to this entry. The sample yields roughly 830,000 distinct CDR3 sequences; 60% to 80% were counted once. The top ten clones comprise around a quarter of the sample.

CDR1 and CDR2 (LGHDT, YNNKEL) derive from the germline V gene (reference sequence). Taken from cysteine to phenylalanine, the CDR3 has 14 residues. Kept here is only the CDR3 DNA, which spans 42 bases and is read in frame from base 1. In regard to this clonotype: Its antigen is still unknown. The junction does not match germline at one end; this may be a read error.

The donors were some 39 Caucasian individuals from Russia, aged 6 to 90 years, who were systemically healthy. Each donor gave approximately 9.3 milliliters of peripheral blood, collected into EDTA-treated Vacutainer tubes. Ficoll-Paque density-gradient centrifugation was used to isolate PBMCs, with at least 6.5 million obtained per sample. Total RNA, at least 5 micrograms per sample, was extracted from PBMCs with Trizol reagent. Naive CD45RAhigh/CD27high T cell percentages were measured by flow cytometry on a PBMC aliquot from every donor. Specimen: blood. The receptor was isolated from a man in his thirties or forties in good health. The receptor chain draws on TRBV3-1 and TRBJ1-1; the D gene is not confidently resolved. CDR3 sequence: CASIQAAHISEAFF. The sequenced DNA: TGTGCCAGCATCCAAGCGGCTCATATCTCTGAAGCTTTCTTT. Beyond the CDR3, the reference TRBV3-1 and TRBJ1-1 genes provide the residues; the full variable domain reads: DTAVSQTPKYLVTQMGNDKSIKCEQNLGHDTMYWYKQDSKKFLKIMFSYNNKELIINETVPNRFSPKSPDKAHLNLHINSLELGDSAVYFCASIQAAHISEAFFGQGTRLTVV.